This T cell receptor (beta chain) was captured by sequencing in a study of regulatory T cells in long-lasting Graves disease. Findings and caveats of the study: Possibly, accuracy suffered from the small sample size.

A few counts support this clonotype. Its specificity is unknown. The TCR beta library used iRepertoire HTBI primers with Arm-PCR amplification of CDR3. A single record per CDR3 protein comes from TCRdb applying MiXCR to the multiplex PCR reads. The sample shows approximately 540,000 distinct CDR3 sequences, around 12% of them seen only once. Time point given: newly diagnosed GD, antithyroid drugs for less than 3 months. TCR sequences were obtained from RNA taken from PBMCs. This CDR3 contains 13 residues. Per the germline V gene, CDR1 is DFQATT and CDR2 is SNEGSKA (reference sequence). V shed 6 bases and J 1 base; nucleotides not matched to a gene: 4. Another study also made use of these data, one on T cells in Graves' hyperthyroidism and ophthalmopathy. That paper notes: Patients aged 18 to 65 had newly diagnosed hyperthyroidism of under 2 months' duration. HTBI primers were used for first-round RT-PCR of the TCR CDR3. Most expanded thyroid clonotypes above 0.001 recurred in blood.

The chain joins TRBV20-1 to TRBJ2-7; 9 bases match TRBD1. The sequenced sample was peripheral blood mononuclear cells (PBMCs), obtained at new diagnosis, from a patient treated with antithyroid drugs. The sequence came from a woman aged 30 to 39 with Graves disease. The CDR3: CSARDRVSYEQYF. The CDR3 DNA sequence: TGCAGTGCGCGGGACAGGGTATCCTACGAGCAGTACTTC.